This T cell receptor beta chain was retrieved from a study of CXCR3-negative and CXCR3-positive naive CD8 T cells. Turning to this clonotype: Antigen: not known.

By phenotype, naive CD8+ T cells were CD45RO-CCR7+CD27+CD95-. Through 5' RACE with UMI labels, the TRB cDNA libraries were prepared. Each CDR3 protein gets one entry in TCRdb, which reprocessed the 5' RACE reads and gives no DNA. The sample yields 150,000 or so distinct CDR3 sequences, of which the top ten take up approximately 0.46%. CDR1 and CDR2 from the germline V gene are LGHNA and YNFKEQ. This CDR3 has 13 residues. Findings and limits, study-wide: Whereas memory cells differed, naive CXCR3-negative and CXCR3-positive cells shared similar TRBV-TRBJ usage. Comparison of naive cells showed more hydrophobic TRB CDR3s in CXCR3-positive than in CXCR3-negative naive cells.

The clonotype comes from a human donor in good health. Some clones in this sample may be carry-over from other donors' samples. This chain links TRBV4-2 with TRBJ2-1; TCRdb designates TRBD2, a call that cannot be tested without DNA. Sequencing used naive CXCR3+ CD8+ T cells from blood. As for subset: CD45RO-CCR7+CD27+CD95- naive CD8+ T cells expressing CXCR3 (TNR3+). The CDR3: CASSQDWRDEQFF.